The entry that follows covers one TCR beta chain sequence. Sequenced by immunoSEQ multiplex PCR; TCRdb stores in-frame clones only, minus some. In the table there are about 160,000 clones, roughly 94% of which are singletons. This record comes from a study of control samples from healthy donors and cancer patients. This CDR3 spans 17 amino acids. CDR1 is SGHVS and CDR2 is FQNEAQ in the germline V gene. Unmatched junction bases numbered 6, after V lost 1 base and J lost 4 bases. The V call is TRBV7-8, the J call TRBJ2-3; 12 bases are shared with TRBD2. The receptor comes from a man aged 55-75 years with colorectal cancer. The source material was PBMCs. CDR3 DNA: TGTGCCAGCAGCTTAGGCCGGACTAGCGGGGATCCAGATACGCAGTATTTT. This translates into CASSLGRTSGDPDTQYF.